The text below deals with one T cell receptor (beta chain). Antigen specificity is unknown. The CDR3 contains 11 residues. Deletions cut 10 bases from V and 8 bases from J, with 11 bases between. The germline gives CDR1 LNHDA, CDR2 SQIVND (reference sequence). This PCR relied on a set of 60 Vbeta primers and 13 Jbeta primers. Libraries were prepared by immunoSEQ multiplex PCR; TCRdb keeps only in-frame clonotypes and omits some of them. The table shows about 240,000 clones, with 70% to 90% occurring only once. The sample is drawn from a study of cytomegalovirus exposure and HLA in healthy donors. Study information: Researchers found that under 90% of 398 genotyped donors fell within the Caucasian-associated ancestry cluster. Whole-study findings and limits: Trimming of TCR beta V- and J-genes showed a link, identified in a later analysis, to a missense DCLRE1C variant.

Source material: PBMCs. This sequence was found in a girl between 2 and 10 years old in good health and CMV-seronegative. V gene TRBV19 combines with J gene TRBJ1-4; possible D gene TRBD1, 6 bases. The CDR3 region has the DNA TGTGCCACCCTAGACAGGGAAAAACTGTTTTTT. This translates into CATLDREKLFF.